Presented here are 29 T cell receptor beta chains from one specimen sequenced in a study of control samples from healthy donors and cancer patients. Assay: immunoSEQ multiplex PCR; the TCRdb copy retains only in-frame clones and omits some. The table records about 230,000 clones, roughly 87% of them present only once. Sequencing used PBMCs. These receptors all come from a woman in her sixties with lung cancer.

This sequence joins TRBV12-3 or TRBV12-4 and TRBJ1-1; no clear D gene. Deletions cut 2 bases from V and 5 bases from J, with 9 bases between. The CDR3 length is 13 residues. The CDR3 spells CASSLMARTEAFF. As DNA, the CDR3 is TGTGCCAGCAGTTTAATGGCGCGAACTGAAGCTTTCTTT.

The chain is built from TRBV7-3 and TRBJ1-1, with 7 bases aligning to TRBD1. V trimming: 5 bases; J trimming: 1 base; junction bases outside the gene matches: 4. CDR3 length: 14 amino acids. Germline CDR1 reads SGHTA; CDR2 reads FQGTGA. CDR3 nucleotide sequence: TGTGCCAGCAGCACGGGACAGACGAACACTGAAGCTTTCTTT. This translates into CASSTGQTNTEAFF.

CDR3 sequence (DNA): TGTGCCAGCACCACCGGAGGACAGGGATGGAATGAGCAGTTCTTC. Its translation: CASTTGGQGWNEQFF. The rearrangement uses TRBV6-5 and TRBJ2-1, with TRBD1 matching 8 bases. The ends lost 7 bases at V and 7 bases at J; junction bases unmatched: 12. This CDR3 spans 15 amino acids. The germline gives CDR1 MNHEY, CDR2 SVGAGI.

This sequence joins TRBV3-1 (or the pseudogene TRBV3-2) and TRBJ1-2; TRBD1 might be the D (5 bases). Trimming left V 1 base short and J 8 bases short, with 17 bases between. Germline CDR1 reads LGHDT; CDR2 reads YNNKEL (reference sequence). The CDR3 spans 15 residues. Here the CDR3 reads CASSQGGIRLWGYTF. CDR3 DNA: TGTGCCAGCAGCCAAGGGGGGATAAGGTTGTGGGGCTACACCTTC.

As to this clone: Other nucleotide sequences from this sample produce the same CDR3. The chain couples TRBV29-1 to TRBJ2-7; possibly TRBD2 for D (5 bases). Trimming took off 6 bases at V and 2 bases at J, with 11 bases between the two ends. The CDR3 has 12 amino acids. Germline CDR1 is SQVTM and CDR2 is ANQGSEA. The CDR3 region is CSVARGPYEQYF. In nucleotides, the CDR3 is TGCAGCGTCGCGAGAGGGCCCTACGAGCAGTACTTC.

The chain employs TRBV12-5 and TRBJ2-3; the match to TRBD2 covers 7 bases. The CDR3 sequence is 15 residues long. Germline loops: CDR1 LGHNT, CDR2 FRNRAP. Trimming cost V 1 base and J 1 base; bases outside gene matches: 2. The CDR3 sequence is CASGLGAGGTDTQYF. The CDR3 DNA reads TGTGCTAGTGGTTTGGGGGCGGGAGGCACAGATACGCAGTATTTT.

The chain has TRBV7-2 and TRBJ2-6, with 12 bases identical to TRBD2. Germline loops: CDR1 SGHTA, CDR2 FQGNSA. This CDR3 has 16 amino acids. V dropped 5 bases and J dropped 2; count of bases not matched to a gene: 1. The CDR3 coding sequence is TGTGCCAGCAGCAGACTAGCGGGAGCTGGGGCCAACGTCCTGACTTTC. This encodes CASSRLAGAGANVLTF. Complete variable domain (other parts from reference TRBV7-2 and TRBJ2-6): GAGVSQSPSNKVTEKGKDVELRCDPISGHTALYWYRQSLGQGLEFLIYFQGNSAPDKSGLPSDRFSAERTGGSVSTLTIQRTQQEDSAVYLCASSRLAGAGANVLTFGAGSRLTVL.

This sequence joins TRBV3-1 (or the pseudogene TRBV3-2) and TRBJ2-2; D unresolved. The CDR3 spans 12 residues. Per germline, CDR1 LGHDT and CDR2 YNNKEL (reference sequence). V was pared by 4 bases and J by 6 bases, with 6 bases between. The CDR3, as DNA: TGTGCCAGCAGCCTCGTTCCCGGGGAGCTGTTTTTT. Translated, it gives CASSLVPGELFF.

The gene calls are TRBV9 and TRBJ2-3; no reliable D call. The CDR3 spans 15 residues. The ends were cut back, 0 bases at V and 2 bases at J, with 10 bases in the middle. Germline V gene data show CDR1 as SGDLS and CDR2 as YYNGEE. The CDR3 protein is CASSVVPQNTDTQYF. The CDR3 bases are TGTGCCAGCAGCGTAGTTCCTCAGAACACAGATACGCAGTATTTT.

CDR3 amino acids: CASSWTENTEAFF. DNA for the CDR3: TGTGCCAGTAGTTGGACAGAGAACACTGAAGCTTTCTTT. The gene calls are TRBV19 and TRBJ1-1; a weak D match, TRBD1 (6 bases). Germline lookup yields CDR1 LNHDA and CDR2 SQIVND (reference sequence). The V and J ends lost 5 bases and 1 base respectively, with 8 bases between them. This CDR3 has 13 amino acids.

The chain combines TRBV5-1 with TRBJ2-1; 12 bases align to TRBD2. The CDR3 totals 15 residues. Trimming removed 3 bases from V and 7 bases from J; junction bases left unmatched: 5. In germline, CDR1 is SGHRS, CDR2 YFSETQ. CDR3 protein: CASSYLAGGPNEQFF. CDR3 coding DNA: TGCGCCAGCAGCTACCTAGCGGGAGGGCCAAATGAGCAGTTCTTC.

V usage is TRBV10-3 and J usage is TRBJ1-1; D is undetermined. Trimming stripped 10 bases from V and 1 base from J, with 16 bases between. CDR3 length: 14 residues. CDR1 is ENHRY and CDR2 is SYGVKD in the germline V gene. Here the CDR3 DNA reads TGTGCCACAGGAACCTCCGAAGGGAACACTGAAGCTTTCTTT. This sequence encodes CATGTSEGNTEAFF.

V gene TRBV7-6 combines with J gene TRBJ2-7; weak D call: TRBD1 (5 bases). From germline, CDR1 is SGHVS and CDR2 FNYEAQ. Deletions cut 4 bases from V and 3 bases from J, with 19 bases between. This CDR3 region has 16 residues. The CDR3 spells CASSSATAPGLYEQYF. CDR3 in DNA: TGTGCCAGCAGCTCCGCAACGGCCCCAGGGCTCTACGAGCAGTACTTC.

The gene calls are TRBV12-3 or TRBV12-4 and TRBJ2-5; D unresolved. The CDR3 spans 12 residues. The germline V and J ends were trimmed by 3 bases and 4 bases, with 6 bases remaining between them. The CDR3: CASSFFGETQYF. The DNA of the CDR3 is TGTGCCAGCAGTTTCTTTGGAGAGACCCAGTACTTC.

The chain employs TRBV7-9 and TRBJ2-3; 8 bases are shared with TRBD2. This CDR3 comprises 17 residues. Trimming cost V 2 bases and J 4 bases; bases outside gene matches: 11. Germline V gene lookup returns CDR1 SEHNR and CDR2 FQNEAQ (reference sequence). The CDR3 region is CASSLRRVSGNSDTQYF. CDR3 in DNA: TGTGCCAGCAGCTTAAGGAGGGTTAGCGGGAATTCAGATACGCAGTATTTT. Looking up the rest from reference TRBV7-9 and TRBJ2-3 gives the full variable domain: DTGVSQNPRHKITKRGQNVTFRCDPISEHNRLYWYRQTLGQGPEFLTYFQNEAQLEKSRLLSDRFSAERPKGSFSTLEIQRTEQGDSAMYLCASSLRRVSGNSDTQYFGPGTRLTVL.

The chain recombines TRBV10-3 with TRBJ1-2; no definite D call. The CDR3 extends over 15 amino acids. V lost 0 bases to trimming and J lost 2 bases, with 10 bases between them. Germline V lookup: CDR1 ENHRY, CDR2 SYGVKD. The CDR3 nucleotides are TGTGCCATCAGTGAGTCTAACAGCGTGAACTATGGCTACACCTTC. Protein: CAISESNSVNYGYTF.

The chain employs TRBV27 and TRBJ2-6; TRBD1 aligns across 12 bases. The junction had 7 bases not matched to a gene; V was cut back by 8 bases and J by 2 bases. This CDR3 comprises 17 residues. CDR1 and CDR2 (germline): MNHEY, SMNVEV (reference sequence). CDR3 sequence: CASLPGQGAAGANVLTF. For the CDR3, the DNA is TGTGCCAGCTTACCGGGACAGGGGGCTGCTGGGGCCAACGTCCTGACTTTC. Full variable domain (rest looked up from reference TRBV27 and TRBJ2-6): EAQVTQNPRYLITVTGKKLTVTCSQNMNHEYMSWYRQDPGLGLRQIYYSMNVEVTDKGDVPEGYKVSRKEKRNFPLILESPSPNQTSLYFCASLPGQGAAGANVLTFGAGSRLTVL.

The chain recombines TRBV5-4 with TRBJ2-1; 8 bases are a match to TRBD2. V lost 4 bases to trimming and J lost 0 bases; unmatched junction nucleotides: 9. The length of the CDR3 is 17 residues. Per the germline V gene, CDR1 is SGHNT and CDR2 is YYREEE (reference sequence). The CDR3 region is CASSKEASGFSYNEQFF. CDR3 in DNA: TGTGCCAGCAGCAAAGAAGCTAGCGGGTTCTCCTACAATGAGCAGTTCTTC.

The chain joins TRBV27 to TRBJ1-1; TRBD1 is a possible D gene (5 bases). The germline V gene encodes CDR1 MNHEY and CDR2 SMNVEV (reference sequence). The CDR3 runs 14 residues. V was trimmed by 3 bases and J by 5 bases, leaving 13 bases between them. The CDR3 DNA reads as TGTGCCAGCAGTTTTGGTGGGGGGGGGACTGAAGCTTTCTTT. This codes for CASSFGGGGTEAFF.

This chain uses TRBV5-1 with TRBJ2-7; 12 bases align to TRBD2. The CDR3 covers 16 residues. Germline CDR1 is SGHRS and CDR2 is YFSETQ. V was clipped by 4 bases and J by 6 bases; unmatched bases: 11. CDR3: CASSPRTSGVRGEQYF. In nucleotides, the CDR3 is TGCGCCAGCAGCCCCCGGACTAGCGGGGTCAGGGGCGAGCAGTACTTC.

The V and J genes are TRBV10-1 and TRBJ2-1, with D perhaps given as TRBD1 or TRBD2 (6 bases each). Per the germline V gene, CDR1 is WNHNN and CDR2 is SYGVQD (reference sequence). This CDR3 is 15 amino acids long. The V gene lost 5 bases and the J gene lost 5 bases, with 16 bases spanning the gap. CDR3 protein: CASSYRVAGNNEQFF. The CDR3 nucleotides are TGCGCCAGCAGTTACAGGGTTGCGGGGAACAATGAGCAGTTCTTC.

The chain employs TRBV5-1 and TRBJ2-7; TRBD1 agrees at 7 bases. Germline V gives CDR1 SGHRS, CDR2 YFSETQ. CDR3 length: 16 amino acids. Trimming cost V 7 bases and J 2 bases; bases outside gene matches: 15. The CDR3 sequence is CASSKTTGTAPYEQYF. The CDR3 DNA reads TGCGCCAGCTCAAAAACCACAGGGACAGCTCCCTACGAGCAGTACTTC. The entire variable domain, with the rest obtained from reference TRBV5-1 and TRBJ2-7, is as follows: KAGVTQTPRYLIKTRGQQVTLSCSPISGHRSVSWYQQTPGQGLQFLFEYFSETQRNKGNFPGRFSGRQFSNSRSEMNVSTLELGDSALYLCASSKTTGTAPYEQYFGPGTRLTVT.

The V call is TRBV5-1, the J call TRBJ1-6; D remains unclear. V dropped 3 bases and J dropped 9 bases, with 10 bases sitting between them. The CDR3 loop spans 13 amino acids. Germline CDR1 reads SGHRS; CDR2 reads YFSETQ. In DNA form, the CDR3 reads TGCGCCAGCAGCTCGGACTTTAGTTCACCCCTCCACTTT. Protein sequence: CASSSDFSSPLHF.

The V and J genes are TRBV7-9 and TRBJ1-1, with D possibly being TRBD1 (5 bases). Trimming cost V 1 base and J 5 bases, with 17 bases left between them. This CDR3 is 16 amino acids long. CDR1 SEHNR and CDR2 FQNEAQ come from the germline V gene (reference sequence). CDR3 region: CASSLEGTLGGTEAFF. DNA of the CDR3: TGTGCCAGCAGCTTAGAAGGGACCTTGGGGGGGACTGAAGCTTTCTTT.

The gene calls are TRBV12-3 or TRBV12-4 and TRBJ1-1, with unresolved D. V gave up 7 bases and J gave up 8 bases, with 11 bases separating them. The CDR3 consists of 11 residues. CDR3 in DNA: TGTGCCAGCATGCGGGCCGTGGAAGCTTTCTTT. As protein: CASMRAVEAFF.

The rearrangement links TRBV7-9 to TRBJ2-4; TRBD2 is a possible D gene (5 bases). Trimming left V 4 bases short and J 1 base short, with 17 bases between. The germline V gene encodes CDR1 SEHNR and CDR2 FQNEAQ (reference sequence). The CDR3 consists of 17 residues. The CDR3 DNA reads TGTGCCAGCAGCTCCTGGCCTAGCATTGTTGCCAAAAACATTCAGTACTTC. Its protein is CASSSWPSIVAKNIQYF.

V is TRBV5-4 and J is TRBJ1-1; 7 nucleotides agree with TRBD1. Germline trimming cut 0 bases from V and 1 base from J; bases unmatched to any gene: 3. This CDR3 has 15 amino acids. CDR1 is SGHNT, CDR2 YYREEE, per germline (reference sequence). The DNA for the CDR3 is TGTGCCAGCAGCTTGGTGACAGGGCAGAACACTGAAGCTTTCTTT. This codes for CASSLVTGQNTEAFF. Full variable domain (outside the CDR3, taken from reference TRBV5-4 and TRBJ1-1): ETGVTQSPTHLIKTRGQQVTLRCSSQSGHNTVSWYQQALGQGPQFIFQYYREEENGRGNFPPRFSGLQFPNYSSELNVNALELDDSALYLCASSLVTGQNTEAFFGQGTRLTVV.

The CDR3 reads CASSPQPEGTEAFF. The CDR3 nucleotides read TGCGCCAGCAGCCCACAGCCCGAGGGGACTGAAGCTTTCTTT. The gene calls are TRBV5-1 and TRBJ1-1, with D maybe TRBD1 (5 bases). The CDR3 runs 14 residues. V was shortened by 4 bases and J by 5 bases, with 15 bases between the two germline ends. Germline-derived CDR1 and CDR2 are SGHRS and YFSETQ.

V usage is TRBV2 and J usage is TRBJ1-1, with D perhaps matching TRBD1 (5 bases). This CDR3 is built from 15 residues. Germline CDR1 and CDR2: SNHLY and FYNNEI. V was cut by 2 bases and J by 5 bases, with 15 bases left in between. CDR3 sequence: CASSERRRGGTEAFF. The CDR3 DNA reads TGTGCCAGCAGTGAACGGCGACGGGGGGGGACTGAAGCTTTCTTT.